The entry below gives a single T cell receptor beta chain sequence along with its context. What this receptor recognizes is not known. No per-base quality is available; no much larger clone lies one base away. In total, roughly 670 healthy bone marrow donors made up the cohort. At the time of sampling, all cohort members were nominally healthy, though unrecorded immune exposures were likely present. The donor tested CMV seropositive, placing the donor among the 289 seropositive members of the cohort. Each donor provided a peripheral blood sample, and peripheral blood mononuclear cells were used for TCR beta sequencing. The Qiagen DNeasy Blood Extraction Kit was used to extract genomic DNA from the blood cell samples. This sample stems from a study of cytomegalovirus exposure and HLA in healthy donors (dated by TCRdb to 2017 to 2019). About the investigation overall: According to an earlier analysis of 550 to 750 of the donors, about 179 million T cells yielded roughly 110 million unique TCR beta sequences and 276 Gb of sequence data. A later genetic analysis used genome-wide SNP genotypes for about 55% of the 666 donors, treating that subset as a discovery cohort. The study used immunosequencing to profile the T cell repertoires of approximately 640 subjects and linked those repertoires to cytomegalovirus serostatus. The study was designed to test whether signatures of past pathogen exposure could be identified by cataloging public T cell receptors. The number of typed donors differed by locus: about 620-630 for A, B, C, DRB1 and DQB1; 500 to 550 for DQA1; approximately 600 for DPA1; and roughly 490 for DPB1. An earlier analysis of around 640 of the donors used high-throughput TCR beta sequencing to judge whether each TCR beta V gene segment behaved as functional or pseudogenic. A later analysis re-analyzed previously published TCR beta repertoires from 650 to 800 donors and added high-resolution HLA genotyping to study TCR occurrence patterns. Among about 370 genotyped donors of the cohort, an average of roughly 230,000 unique TCR beta nucleotide sequences was sequenced per donor, of which about 19% were non-productive. A separate validation cohort of some 130 different subjects was used in addition to the approximately 670-subject first cohort. Donor age, sex, ethnicity and CMV serostatus were compiled together with the repertoire data. Of the roughly 400 genotyped donors, about 80% fell in the genetic ancestry cluster associated with self-reported Caucasian donors. To predict cytomegalovirus infection status, the study combined high-throughput TCR immunosequencing, statistical association of individual TCRs with disease status, and machine learning. Rather than drawing on any new phenotypic data, the later analysis identified candidate immune exposures from TCR beta sequences and the way those sequences occurred across donors. About 5 DR-DQ haplotypes were handled as single units for association and clustering, since linkage in the cohort was strong. HLA typing covered class I and class II loci at four-digit resolution. All discovery cohort repertoires had been generated on a single sequencing platform. An early release that covered more than 550 HLA-typed donors contained about 300 gigabases of sequencing data and around 85 million unique TCR sequences. General study outcomes and caveats: HLA typing was unavailable for some donors at each locus, so association tests used only the typed subset. A total of 164 TCR beta chains were listed by the study as associated with cytomegalovirus. A later analysis found that most CMV-associated TCR beta chains appeared HLA-restricted, with HLA associations seemingly driven largely by CMV exposure. In a later analysis, HLA-associated TCR beta chains showed more clonal expansion and lower generation probabilities than non-associated chains that were equally common. A later analysis associated about 17,000 TCR beta sequences with specific HLA alleles at a false discovery rate of 0.05. A cluster of highly shared sequence variants was judged likely to be a technical artifact of the sequencing pipeline. In this cohort, only TCR beta chains were sequenced, and detectable features were limited by the absence of alpha or paired-chain data. Immune exposure information for the cohort was limited to CMV serostatus. A later analysis found that TCR association rates varied across HLA loci, with DRB1 alleles showing the most associated TCRs and HLA-C alleles the fewest. A later analysis reported that several top co-occurrence clusters appeared linked to parvovirus B19, influenza, CMV and Epstein-Barr virus. Strong co-occurrence of HLA alleles, especially DR and DQ, made assigning TCR associations to individual alleles difficult. The 87-base-pair reads could not distinguish some IMGT-functional V segments, including TRBV6-2 and TRBV6-3, so those segments were excluded. The earlier analysis of nearly 600 of the donors excluded roughly 17 rarely observed V segments, including chromosome 9 orphons, because counts were too low. In a later genetic analysis, a missense DCLRE1C variant was associated with V-gene and J-gene trimming of TCR beta chains, and the association was replicated in an independent cohort. The authors suggested that the approach could potentially be generalized to other disease states and immunological phenotypes. In vitro tests confirmed that a few of the cytomegalovirus-associated TCR beta chains recognize cytomegalovirus antigens. In a later genetic analysis, fewer N-insertions in productive TCRs were reported among donors in an Asian-associated ancestry cluster than the roughly 640-donor mean. Broadly in line with IMGT annotations, most TCR beta V segments showed up in productive rearrangements about 87% or about 30% of the time in an earlier analysis of 587 of the donors. Linkage disequilibrium might explain the correlated functional status among segregating V segments, but an unknown experimental factor could not be ruled out. The classifier was reported to diagnose cytomegalovirus status with high specificity and sensitivity in both the original cohort and the validation cohort. Most TCR sequences were seen in very few donors, while some public TCRs were found in many individuals. A further reported finding was that TCR beta sequences accurately predicted the HLA-A and HLA-B alleles for most subjects in the first cohort. Presence/absence analyses assumed roughly uniform sequencing depth across donors, an assumption that may not hold.

Relative to germline, V is 0 bases shorter and J is 7 bases shorter, with 15 bases between their ends. The CDR3 measures 15 amino acids from cysteine to phenylalanine. Here the CDR3 DNA is all that survives: 45 bases in frame from base 1. Based on the germline V gene, the CDR1 and CDR2 sequences are LGHNA and YNFKEQ. Libraries came from the immunoSEQ multiplex PCR assay. The multiplex PCR relied on a mix of 60 forward primers for TCR Vbeta segments and 13 reverse primers for TCR Jbeta segments. A multiplex PCR assay on genomic DNA amplified the CDR3 region of rearranged TCR beta genes. The amplified TCR beta libraries were sequenced on the Illumina HiSeq System as 87-base-pair reads. Under the source paper's analysis protocol: A later analysis counted 75 million to 100 million unique TCR beta chains across the 666 repertoires, and 9 million to 14 million of these chains were shared by at least two donors. Raw reads were error-corrected and collapsed into unique sequences by a nearest-neighbor algorithm in which closely related sequences were merged to remove PCR and sequencing errors. V, D and J gene segments were assigned by aligning CDR3 sequences to IMGT reference sequences. For a sequence to be retained, a match of at least six nucleotides was required to both a V gene segment and a J gene segment. A rearrangement was called productive if the CDR3 had no stop codons and remained in frame with V and J, and every other rearrangement was called non-productive. Following IMGT convention, CDR3 was defined as the stretch from the second conserved V-encoded cysteine to the conserved J-encoded phenylalanine. The earlier analysis of about 530 of the donors excluded any sequence lacking an unambiguous match to a single V gene segment. In an earlier analysis of 500 to 750 of the donors, V segments were called functional above 56.7% productive rearrangements and were called segregating when the between-donor standard deviation exceeded 5%. A statistical classification framework was developed to diagnose cytomegalovirus status using the catalog of TCR beta chain sequences. V and J gene assignment, in a later analysis, came from comparing TCR nucleotide sequences with IMGT/GENE-DB human TR gene sequences. Using the TCRdist pipeline, a later analysis assigned CDR3 sequences along with most-parsimonious VDJ recombination scenarios. In a later analysis, each TCR beta chain was defined by its CDR3 amino acid sequence together with its V-gene family, and reads without a unique V-gene family were excluded. A later analysis removed 592 highly shared, low-generation-probability nucleotide sequences to deal with suspected cross-contamination and a sequencing artifact. In a later analysis, a clonal expansion index for each public chain was calculated from normalized within-repertoire ranks of inferred template counts. Generation probabilities in a later analysis came from a VDJ recombination model fitted to out-of-frame rearrangements, and those results were checked against IGoR. A later analysis scored TCR-TCR, TCR-HLA and TCR-CMV co-occurrence with hypergeometric tests, applying a repertoire-size bias correction to TCR pairs. False discovery rates were estimated in a later analysis by permuting HLA or CMV assignments 20 times. In a later analysis, co-occurring TCRs were grouped using DBSCAN, and TCRdist sequence similarity was added for clustering within HLA-allele-positive subsets. Repertoires with fewer than 30,000 or more than 120,000 public chains were left out of co-occurrence clustering, as were five repertoires with anomalous nucleotide sharing. TCRdb limited this immuneACCESS table to in-frame rearrangements with V and J called. A share of clones is missing; checked studies link under half to unresolved V genes, and the rest is unexplained. From that table come the V and J calls and clone size; the DNA was used to work out D and trimming. This sample has over 75,000 clones in its table, and 84% of those were observed once. Around 5.2% of the sample lies in the top ten.

The sequence links TRBV4-2 to TRBJ1-2, with TRBD1 as a weak D call on 6 bases. Sequencing was done on a sample of PBMCs. This TCR came from a woman under 30 in good health and CMV-seropositive. The bases read TGTGCCAGCAGCCAAGACGTTGGCAGGGGCTCTGGCTACACCTTC. Its translation reads: CASSQDVGRGSGYTF.